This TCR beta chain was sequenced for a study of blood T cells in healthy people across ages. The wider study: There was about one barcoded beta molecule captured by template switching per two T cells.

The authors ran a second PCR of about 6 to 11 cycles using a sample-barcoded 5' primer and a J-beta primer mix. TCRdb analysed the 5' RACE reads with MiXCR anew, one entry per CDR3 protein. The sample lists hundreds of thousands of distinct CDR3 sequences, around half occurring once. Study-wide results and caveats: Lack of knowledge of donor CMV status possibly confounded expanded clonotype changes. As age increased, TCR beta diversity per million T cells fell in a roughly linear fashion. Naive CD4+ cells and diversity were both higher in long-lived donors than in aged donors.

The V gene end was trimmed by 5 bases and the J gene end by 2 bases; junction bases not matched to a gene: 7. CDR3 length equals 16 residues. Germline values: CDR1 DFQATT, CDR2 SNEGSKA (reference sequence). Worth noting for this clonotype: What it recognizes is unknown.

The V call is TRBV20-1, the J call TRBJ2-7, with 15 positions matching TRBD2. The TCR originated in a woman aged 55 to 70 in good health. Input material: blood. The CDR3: CSAPPGLAGGPYEQYF. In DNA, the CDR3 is TGCAGTGCTCCTCCGGGACTAGCGGGAGGTCCCTACGAGCAGTACTTC.